Sequencing of this TCR beta chain was carried out in a study of radiotherapy plus CTLA-4 blockade in lung cancer. Study at large: Disease control was achieved by around 30% of patients, and objective responses by about 19%.

The CDR3 totals 15 residues. V shed 3 bases and J 7 bases; nucleotides not matched to a gene: 8. Germline V CDR1 and CDR2: KGHSH, LQKENI. The data were produced by immunoSEQ multiplex PCR, yet TCRdb's version contains in-frame clones alone and is incomplete. The sample contains approximately 78,000 clones, roughly three quarters of which appear only once. Sample: peripheral blood, taken from a patient treated with radiotherapy plus ipilimumab. The clonotype was recovered from a human donor with non-small cell lung cancer who had a complete response to radiotherapy plus ipilimumab. This chain uses TRBV18 with TRBJ2-1, with 8 bases fitting TRBD2. Written as DNA, the CDR3 is TGTGCCAGCTCACCCACGACTAGCGTTAGAAATGAGCAGTTCTTC. It is translated as CASSPTTSVRNEQFF.